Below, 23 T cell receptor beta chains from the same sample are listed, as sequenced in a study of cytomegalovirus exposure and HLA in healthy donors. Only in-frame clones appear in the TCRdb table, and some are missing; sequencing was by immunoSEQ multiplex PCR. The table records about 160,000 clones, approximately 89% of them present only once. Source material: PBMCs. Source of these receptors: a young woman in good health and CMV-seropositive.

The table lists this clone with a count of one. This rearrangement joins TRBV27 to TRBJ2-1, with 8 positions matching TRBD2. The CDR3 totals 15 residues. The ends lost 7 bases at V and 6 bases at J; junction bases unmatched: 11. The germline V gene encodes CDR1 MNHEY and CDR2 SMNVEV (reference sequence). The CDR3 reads CASTFSGRGGNEQFF. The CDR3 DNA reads TGTGCCAGCACCTTCAGCGGGAGAGGGGGCAATGAGCAGTTCTTC.

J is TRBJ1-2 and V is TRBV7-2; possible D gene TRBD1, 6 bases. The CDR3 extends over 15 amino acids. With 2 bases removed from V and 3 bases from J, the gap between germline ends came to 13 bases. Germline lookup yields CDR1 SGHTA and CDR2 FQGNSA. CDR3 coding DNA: TGTGCCAGCAGCTTAACCCCGGGGACATACTATGGCTACACCTTC. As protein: CASSLTPGTYYGYTF. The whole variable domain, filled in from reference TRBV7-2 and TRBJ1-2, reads GAGVSQSPSNKVTEKGKDVELRCDPISGHTALYWYRQSLGQGLEFLIYFQGNSAPDKSGLPSDRFSAERTGGSVSTLTIQRTQQEDSAVYLCASSLTPGTYYGYTFGSGTRLTVV.

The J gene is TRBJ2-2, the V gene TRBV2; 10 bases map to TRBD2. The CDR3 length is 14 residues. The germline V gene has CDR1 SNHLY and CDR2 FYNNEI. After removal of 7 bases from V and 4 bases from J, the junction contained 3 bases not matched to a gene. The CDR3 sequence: CASIRLAGTGELFF. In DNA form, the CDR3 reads TGTGCCAGCATTCGACTAGCGGGCACCGGGGAGCTGTTTTTT.

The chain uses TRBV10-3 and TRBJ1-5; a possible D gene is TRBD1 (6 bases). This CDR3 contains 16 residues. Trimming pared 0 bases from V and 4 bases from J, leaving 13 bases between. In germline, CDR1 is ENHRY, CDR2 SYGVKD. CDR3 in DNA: TGTGCCATCAGTGAGTCGTCCAGGGGCCGAAATCAGCCCCAGCATTTT. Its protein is CAISESSRGRNQPQHF.

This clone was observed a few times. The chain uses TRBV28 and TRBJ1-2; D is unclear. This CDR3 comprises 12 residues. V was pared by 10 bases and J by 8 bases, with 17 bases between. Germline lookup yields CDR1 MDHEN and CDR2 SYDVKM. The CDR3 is CATTPTAGGYTF. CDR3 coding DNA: TGTGCCACTACTCCTACGGCAGGCGGCTACACCTTC.

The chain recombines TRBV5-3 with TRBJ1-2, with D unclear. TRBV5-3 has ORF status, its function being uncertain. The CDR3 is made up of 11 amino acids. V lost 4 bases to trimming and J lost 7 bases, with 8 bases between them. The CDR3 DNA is TGTGCCAGAAGCAGCGGACTTGGCTACACCTTC. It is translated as CARSSGLGYTF.

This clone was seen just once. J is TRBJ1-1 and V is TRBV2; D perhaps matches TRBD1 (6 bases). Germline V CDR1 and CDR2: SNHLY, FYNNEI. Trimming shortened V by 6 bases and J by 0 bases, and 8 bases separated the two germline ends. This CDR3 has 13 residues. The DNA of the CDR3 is TGTGCCAGCAGGCAGGGGATGAACACTGAAGCTTTCTTT. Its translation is CASRQGMNTEAFF.

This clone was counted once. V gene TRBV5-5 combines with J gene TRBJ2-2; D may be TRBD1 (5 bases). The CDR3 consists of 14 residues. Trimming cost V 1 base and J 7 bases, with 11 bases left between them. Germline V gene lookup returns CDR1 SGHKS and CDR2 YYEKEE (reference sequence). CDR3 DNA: TGTGCCAGCAGCTTGATGGGGCGAGGCGGGGAGCTGTTTTTT. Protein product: CASSLMGRGGELFF.

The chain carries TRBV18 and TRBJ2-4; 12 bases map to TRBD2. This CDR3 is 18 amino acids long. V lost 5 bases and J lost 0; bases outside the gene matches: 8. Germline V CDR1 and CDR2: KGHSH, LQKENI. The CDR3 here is CASSTGTSGLLAKNIQYF. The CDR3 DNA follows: TGTGCCAGCTCAACCGGGACTAGCGGGCTACTAGCCAAAAACATTCAGTACTTC.

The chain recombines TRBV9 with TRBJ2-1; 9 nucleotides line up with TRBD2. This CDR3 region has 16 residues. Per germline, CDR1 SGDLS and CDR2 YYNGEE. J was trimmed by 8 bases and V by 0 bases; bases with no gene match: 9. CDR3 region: CASSVAGGRAGDEQFF. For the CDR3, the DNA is TGTGCCAGCAGCGTAGCTGGCGGGAGGGCCGGGGATGAGCAGTTCTTC.

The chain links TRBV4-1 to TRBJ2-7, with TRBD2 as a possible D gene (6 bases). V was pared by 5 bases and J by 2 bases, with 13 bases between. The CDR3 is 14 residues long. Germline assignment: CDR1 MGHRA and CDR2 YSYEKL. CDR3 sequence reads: CASSLGRGAYEQYF. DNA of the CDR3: TGCGCCAGCAGCTTAGGACGCGGGGCCTACGAGCAGTACTTC.

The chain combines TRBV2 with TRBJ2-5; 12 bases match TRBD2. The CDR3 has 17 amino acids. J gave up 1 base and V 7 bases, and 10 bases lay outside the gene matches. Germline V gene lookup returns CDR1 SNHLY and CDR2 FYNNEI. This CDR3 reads CASNRLAGVFFQETQYF. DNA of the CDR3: TGTGCCAGCAACCGACTAGCGGGAGTTTTTTTCCAAGAGACCCAGTACTTC.

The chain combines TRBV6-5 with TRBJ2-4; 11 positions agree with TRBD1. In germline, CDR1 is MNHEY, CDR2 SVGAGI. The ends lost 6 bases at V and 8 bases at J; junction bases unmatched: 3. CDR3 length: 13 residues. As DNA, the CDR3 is TGTGCCAGCAGGGGGACAGGGGGAGACATTCAGTACTTC. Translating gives CASRGTGGDIQYF.

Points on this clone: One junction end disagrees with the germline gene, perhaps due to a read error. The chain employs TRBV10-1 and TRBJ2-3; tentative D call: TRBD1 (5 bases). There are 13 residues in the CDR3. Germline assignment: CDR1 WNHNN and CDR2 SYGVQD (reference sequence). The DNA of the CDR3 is TGCGCCAGCAGTGAGTCAGTGACAGAAACGCAGTATTTT. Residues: CASSESVTETQYF.

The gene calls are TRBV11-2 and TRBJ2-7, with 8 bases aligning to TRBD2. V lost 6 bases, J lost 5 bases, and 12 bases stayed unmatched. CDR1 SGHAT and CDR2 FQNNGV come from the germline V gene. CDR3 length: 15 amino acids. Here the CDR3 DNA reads TGTGCCAGCAGTCCCCCGGCAGCGGGAGCCCACGAGCAGTACTTC. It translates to CASSPPAAGAHEQYF.

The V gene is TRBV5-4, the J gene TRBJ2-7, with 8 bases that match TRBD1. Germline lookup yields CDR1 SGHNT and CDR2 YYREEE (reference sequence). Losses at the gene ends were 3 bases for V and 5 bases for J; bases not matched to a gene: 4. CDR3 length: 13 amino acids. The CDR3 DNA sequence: TGTGCCAGCAGCTCGGACAGGGCCCACGAGCAGTACTTC. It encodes CASSSDRAHEQYF.

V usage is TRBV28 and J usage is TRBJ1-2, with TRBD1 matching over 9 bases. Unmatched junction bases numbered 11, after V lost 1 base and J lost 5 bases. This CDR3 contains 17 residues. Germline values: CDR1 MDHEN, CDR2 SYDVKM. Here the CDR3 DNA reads TGTGCCAGCAGTTTATTGGGGGGACAGGGTAGGATTTATGGCTACACCTTC. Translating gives CASSLLGGQGRIYGYTF.

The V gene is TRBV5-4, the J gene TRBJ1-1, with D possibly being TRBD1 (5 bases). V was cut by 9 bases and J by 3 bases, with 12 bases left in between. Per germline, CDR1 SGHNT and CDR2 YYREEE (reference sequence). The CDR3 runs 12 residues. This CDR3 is CATGRGYTEAFF. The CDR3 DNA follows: TGTGCCACTGGCCGGGGGTACACTGAAGCTTTCTTT. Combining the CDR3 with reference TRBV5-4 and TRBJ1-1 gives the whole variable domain ETGVTQSPTHLIKTRGQQVTLRCSSQSGHNTVSWYQQALGQGPQFIFQYYREEENGRGNFPPRFSGLQFPNYSSELNVNALELDDSALYLCATGRGYTEAFFGQGTRLTVV.

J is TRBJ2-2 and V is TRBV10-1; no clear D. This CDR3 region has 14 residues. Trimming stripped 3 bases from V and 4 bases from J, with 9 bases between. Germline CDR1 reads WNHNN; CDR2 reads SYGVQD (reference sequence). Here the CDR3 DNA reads TGCGCCAGCAGTGAAGAACTGCTCACCGGGGAGCTGTTTTTT. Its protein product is CASSEELLTGELFF.

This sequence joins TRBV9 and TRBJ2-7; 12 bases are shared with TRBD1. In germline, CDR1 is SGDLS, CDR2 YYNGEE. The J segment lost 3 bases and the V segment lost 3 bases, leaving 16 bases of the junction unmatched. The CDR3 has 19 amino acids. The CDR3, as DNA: TGTGCCAGCAGCGCCTCAGAGAGAGAAGGGACAGGGGGCTTCTACGAGCAGTACTTC. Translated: CASSASEREGTGGFYEQYF.

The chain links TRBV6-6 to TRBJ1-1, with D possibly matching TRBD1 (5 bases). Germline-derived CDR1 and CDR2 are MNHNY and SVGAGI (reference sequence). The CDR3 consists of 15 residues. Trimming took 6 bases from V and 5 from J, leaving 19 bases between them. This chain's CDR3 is CASRIWSGVGTEAFF. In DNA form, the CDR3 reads TGTGCCAGCAGGATATGGTCGGGGGTCGGGACTGAAGCTTTCTTT.

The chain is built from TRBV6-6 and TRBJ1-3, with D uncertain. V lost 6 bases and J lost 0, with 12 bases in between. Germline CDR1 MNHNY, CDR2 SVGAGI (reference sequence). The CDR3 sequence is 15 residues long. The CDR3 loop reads CASRPFPGSGNTIYF. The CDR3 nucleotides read TGTGCCAGCAGACCCTTCCCGGGCTCTGGAAACACCATATATTTT.

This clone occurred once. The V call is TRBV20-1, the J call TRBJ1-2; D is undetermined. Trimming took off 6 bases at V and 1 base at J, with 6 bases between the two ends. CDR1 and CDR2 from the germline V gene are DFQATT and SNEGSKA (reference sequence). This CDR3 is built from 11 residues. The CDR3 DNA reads TGCAGTGCCGGGTATAACTATGGCTACACCTTC. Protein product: CSAGYNYGYTF.